Below, 5 T cell receptor beta chains from the same sample are listed, as sequenced in a study of blood T cell repertoires in COVID-19. Clones were read by immunoSEQ multiplex PCR, and TCRdb kept only the in-frame ones, dropping some. The table includes 300,000 to 350,000 clones, over 90% detected once. Material: PBMCs or T cells enriched from blood (not recorded which). These TCRs come from a woman in her thirties who had been exposed to COVID-19.

The chain recombines TRBV3-1 (or the pseudogene TRBV3-2) with TRBJ2-6, with D possibly TRBD1 on 5 matching bases. The CDR3 contains 19 residues. Trimming stripped 4 bases from V and 0 bases from J, with 19 bases between. The V gene's germline CDR1 is LGHDT and CDR2 YNNKEL (reference sequence). CDR3 DNA: TGTGCCAGCAGCCCCTCGGTATGGGGCCATAGCTCTGGGGCCAACGTCCTGACTTTC. It encodes CASSPSVWGHSSGANVLTF.

This chain connects TRBV3-1 (or the pseudogene TRBV3-2) to TRBJ1-2; 10 bases map to TRBD1. The CDR3 consists of 16 residues. The germline V gene encodes CDR1 LGHDT and CDR2 YNNKEL (reference sequence). V was clipped by 4 bases and J by 8 bases; unmatched bases: 13. The CDR3: CASSRLKGTGEPGYTF. The CDR3 bases are TGTGCCAGCAGCCGTTTAAAAGGGACAGGGGAACCAGGCTACACCTTC.

This sequence joins TRBV4-1 and TRBJ1-4; D remains unclear. The CDR3 runs to 15 residues. The V end was cut by 0 bases, the J end by 6 bases, with 11 bases between. Germline CDR1 reads MGHRA; CDR2 reads YSYEKL. In nucleotides, the CDR3 is TGCGCCAGCAGCCAAGACGACATAGTCGATGAAAAACTGTTTTTT. It encodes CASSQDDIVDEKLFF.

This sequence joins TRBV13 and TRBJ1-1; no clear D gene. The CDR3 is 15 amino acids. V lost 1 base and J lost 6, with 15 bases in between. CDR1 and CDR2 from the germline V gene are PRHDT and FYEKMQ (reference sequence). DNA for the CDR3: TGTGCCAGCAGCTTAGTTGGGGAGGATGCGCCTGAAGCTTTCTTT. Protein sequence: CASSLVGEDAPEAFF.

This clone was counted a single time. The genes are TRBV2 and TRBJ1-5, with D unclear. The V end was cut by 2 bases, the J end by 7 bases, with 6 bases between. The CDR3 length is 12 residues. Germline V gene sequence: CDR1 SNHLY, CDR2 FYNNEI. The CDR3 DNA reads as TGTGCCAGCAGTGAAACGAGCCAGCCCCAGCATTTT. It specifies CASSETSQPQHF.